This section outlines one TCR beta chain sequence together with its context. V was pared by 3 bases and J by 1 base, with 3 bases of the junction left unmatched. The CDR3 sequence is 14 residues long. Germline CDR1 MGHRA, CDR2 YSYEKL. Authors' analysis steps: Amplification from reference gene primers served as the basis for estimated nucleated cell counts. The data were produced by immunoSEQ multiplex PCR, yet TCRdb's version contains in-frame clones alone and is incomplete. The DNA was the basis for D and trimming; V, J and clone size are from that table. Of 81,000 or so clones detected, about 81% appear once; the ten largest clones hold about 13%. This entry is derived from a study of blood T cell repertoires in COVID-19. Study information: COVID-19 samples from acute and convalescent phases originated in the United States, Italy and Spain. From T cells, B-cell-depleted T cells, or PBMCs came the material, which was cDNA or gDNA.

The sample comprised peripheral blood. This TCR was recovered from a human donor in a cohort sampled during active COVID-19. The gene calls are TRBV4-1 and TRBJ2-7, with 7 bases fitting TRBD1. CDR3 coding DNA: TGCGCCAGCAGCCAGGTGGGACAGTCCTACGAGCAGTACTTC. Protein product: CASSQVGQSYEQYF.